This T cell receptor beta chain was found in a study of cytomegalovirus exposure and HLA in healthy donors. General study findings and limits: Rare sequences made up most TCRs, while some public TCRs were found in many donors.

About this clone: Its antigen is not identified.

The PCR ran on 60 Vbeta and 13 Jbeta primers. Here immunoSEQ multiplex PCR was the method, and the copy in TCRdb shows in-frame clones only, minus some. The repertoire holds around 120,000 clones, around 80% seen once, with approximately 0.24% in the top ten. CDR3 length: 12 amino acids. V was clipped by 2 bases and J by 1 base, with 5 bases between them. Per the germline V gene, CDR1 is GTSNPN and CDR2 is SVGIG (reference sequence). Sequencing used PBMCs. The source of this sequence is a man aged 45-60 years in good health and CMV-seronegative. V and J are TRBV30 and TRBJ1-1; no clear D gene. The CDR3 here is CAWSLPNTEAFF. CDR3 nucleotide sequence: TGTGCCTGGAGTCTCCCGAACACTGAAGCTTTCTTT.